This TCR beta chain originates from a study of tumor-infiltrating lymphocytes in localized non-small cell lung cancer (dated by TCRdb to the early 2020s). General notes on the study: The cohort included patients whose samples were collected after neoadjuvant chemotherapy, as well as both smokers and never-smokers and several histologies. From each patient came resected tumor tissue plus uninvolved lung tissue from that same patient, and the uninvolved lung tissue was described as non-adjacent to the tumor. Flow cytometry, multiplex immunofluorescence, RNA-seq, exome sequencing and proteomics were applied to the same patients as TCR sequencing, which was one of several integrated assays. The overall ICON cohort was composed of roughly 150 surgical patients with localized non-small cell lung cancer whose tumors were resected. A total of 55 patients were part of the paired comparison of immunoSEQ T-cell fraction between tumor and uninvolved lung.

A word on this clone: Its cognate antigen has yet to be identified. No base qualities exist here, and no much larger clone lies one base off it.

Enrollment in ICON was initiated in 2016, and the last patient was enrolled in the second half of 2018. A subcohort of around 76 patients provided fresh tumor and matched uninvolved tissue for in-depth immune analyses, with TCR sequencing among those analyses. TCR sequencing was performed on DNA isolated from bulk tissue, without cell sorting. The CDR3 numbers 14 residues from cysteine through phenylalanine. Left in the record is the CDR3 DNA by itself, 42 bases read in frame from the first base. V and J lose 3 bases and 1 base, and a span of 7 bases separates them. According to the germline V gene, CDR1 reads SGHRS and CDR2 reads YFSETQ. The paper as a whole reports these results and caveats: No association of tumor T-cell fraction from TCR sequencing with recurrence-free survival was found (p = 0.61). Assay coverage differed among patients according to how much tissue was available, so only a subset of the cohort had TCR sequencing. In line with immunofluorescence CD3 counts, TCRbeta sequencing supported higher T cell infiltration in tumors compared with uninvolved lung tissue. TCR-derived T-cell fraction did not differ between the flow cytometry-defined immunotypes IM1 (good prognosis) and IM2 (poor prognosis). Because different assays used different pieces of the same tissue, technical variation could not be distinguished from intratumor heterogeneity.

TCR sequencing with the immunoSEQ assay provided the T-cell fraction in tumor and uninvolved lung tissue. In the paper's pipeline: For survival analysis, patients were split into high (upper tertile) and low (lower two tertiles) T-cell fraction groups and compared by log-rank test. A signed-rank test was used to check for differences in T-cell fraction between paired tumor and uninvolved lung. TCRdb's version of the immuneACCESS table is confined to in-frame rearrangements and falls short of the full clone set. An unresolved V gene accounts for under half of the shortfall where checked; the remainder is of unknown origin. Clonal size and the V and J genes are those of that table, whereas D and trimming came from the DNA. The sample table holds about 16,000 clones, of which over 70% were seen once. The ten biggest clones cover 9.1% of the sample.

Sequencing was carried out using lung tumor tissue. The receptor was isolated from a human donor with non-small cell lung cancer. This chain is built from TRBV5-1 and TRBJ2-2; the D gene is not confidently resolved. The CDR3 has the sequence CASSYRLNTGELFF. The sequence in DNA is TGCGCCAGCAGCTATCGTCTGAACACCGGGGAGCTGTTTTTT.